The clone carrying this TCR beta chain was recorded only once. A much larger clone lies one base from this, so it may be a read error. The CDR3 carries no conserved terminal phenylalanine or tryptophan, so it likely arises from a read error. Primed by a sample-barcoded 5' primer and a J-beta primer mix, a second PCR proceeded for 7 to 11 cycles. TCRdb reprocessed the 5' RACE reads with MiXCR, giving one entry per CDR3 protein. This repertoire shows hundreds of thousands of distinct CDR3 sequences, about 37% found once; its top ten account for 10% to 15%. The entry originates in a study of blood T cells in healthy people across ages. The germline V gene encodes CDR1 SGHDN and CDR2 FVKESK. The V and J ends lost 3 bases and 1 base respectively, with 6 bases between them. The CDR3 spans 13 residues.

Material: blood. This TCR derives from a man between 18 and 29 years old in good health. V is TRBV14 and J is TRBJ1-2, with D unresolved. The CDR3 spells CASSQRDNYGYTL. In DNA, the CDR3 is TGTGCCAGCAGCCAGAGAGATAACTATGGCTACACCTTG.